These 18 T cell receptor beta chains came from one sample sequenced in a study of T cell responses to AZD1222 COVID-19 vaccine. Produced via immunoSEQ multiplex PCR; TCRdb's table is partial and in-frame only. Among approximately 150,000 clones listed, 75% to 90% were seen once. Material: peripheral blood, obtained 28 days after the second dose of the MenACWY control vaccine. The receptor set was obtained from an adult who received the MenACWY meningococcal vaccine as a control.

The chain recombines TRBV25-1 with TRBJ2-3, with D possibly matching TRBD1 (6 bases). With 5 bases removed from V and 2 bases from J, the gap between germline ends came to 14 bases. The CDR3 sequence is 15 residues long. CDR1 MGHDK and CDR2 SYGVNS come from the germline V gene. The CDR3 loop is CASSRDTIPTDTQYF. CDR3 in DNA: TGTGCCAGCAGTCGGGACACCATACCCACAGATACGCAGTATTTT. Full variable domain (outside the CDR3, taken from reference TRBV25-1 and TRBJ2-3): EADIYQTPRYLVIGTGKKITLECSQTMGHDKMYWYQQDPGMELHLIHYSYGVNSTEKGDLSSESTVSRIRTEHFPLTLESARPSHTSQYLCASSRDTIPTDTQYFGPGTRLTVL.

This chain uses TRBV7-8 with TRBJ1-1; no firm D call. Trimming cost V 0 bases and J 5 bases, with 10 bases left between them. The CDR3 is made up of 14 amino acids. Germline V gene lookup returns CDR1 SGHVS and CDR2 FQNEAQ. The CDR3 protein is CASSLARTGTEAFF. Here the CDR3 DNA reads TGTGCCAGCAGCTTAGCCAGGACGGGGACTGAAGCTTTCTTT.

The chain employs TRBV11-1 and TRBJ2-7; maybe TRBD1 (6 bases). The CDR3 covers 15 residues. The V end lost 6 bases, the J end lost 4 bases, and 19 bases lay between the germline ends. Germline values: CDR1 SGHAT, CDR2 FQDESV (reference sequence). The DNA for the CDR3 is TGTGCCAGCAGTTCTCGGACAGTACTCCGGTACGAGCAGTACTTC. It translates to CASSSRTVLRYEQYF.

The chain joins TRBV7-9 to TRBJ2-1; TRBD2 aligns across 8 bases. Losses at the gene ends were 3 bases for V and 4 bases for J; bases not matched to a gene: 5. This CDR3 comprises 15 residues. Germline CDR1 SEHNR, CDR2 FQNEAQ (reference sequence). The CDR3 nucleotides read TGTGCCAGCAGCTTCACTAGCGGAGTTTACAATGAGCAGTTCTTC. It is translated as CASSFTSGVYNEQFF.

The V call is TRBV11-3, the J call TRBJ2-6; no firm D call. Germline V lookup: CDR1 SGHNT, CDR2 YENEEA. The CDR3 has 16 amino acids. Trimming removed 2 bases from V and 0 bases from J, with 8 bases in between. The CDR3 sequence: CASSLTKTSGANVLTF. In DNA form, the CDR3 reads TGTGCCAGCAGCTTAACGAAGACCTCTGGGGCCAACGTCCTGACTTTC.

This clone was seen a single time. The rearrangement joins TRBV28 to TRBJ1-2; tentative D call: TRBD1 (6 bases). V lost 5 bases to trimming and J lost 4 bases, with 11 bases between them. The length of the CDR3 is 13 residues. CDR1 is MDHEN and CDR2 is SYDVKM in the germline V gene. The CDR3 spells CASSHRVRYGYTF. The DNA of the CDR3 is TGTGCCAGCAGTCACAGGGTACGCTATGGCTACACCTTC.

This chain links TRBV7-2 with TRBJ1-6; a possible D gene is TRBD1 (6 bases). The V end lost 1 base, the J end lost 7 bases, and 11 bases lay between the germline ends. Per germline, CDR1 SGHTA and CDR2 FQGNSA. The CDR3 is 15 residues long. The CDR3 region has the DNA TGTGCCAGCAGCTTAGACGGACAGAGAAATTCACCCCTCCACTTT. Encoded protein: CASSLDGQRNSPLHF.

This chain connects TRBV19 to TRBJ1-6; 7 bases are a match to TRBD1. The junction had 8 bases not matched to a gene; V was cut back by 3 bases and J by 9 bases. Germline CDR1 reads LNHDA; CDR2 reads SQIVND (reference sequence). The CDR3 loop spans 15 amino acids. In DNA, the CDR3 is TGTGCCAGTAGTATTGAGGGGGCAGTTCGTTCACCCCTCCACTTT. This codes for CASSIEGAVRSPLHF.

The J gene is TRBJ1-6, the V gene TRBV5-6; tentatively, D is TRBD1 (6 bases). The ends were cut back, 1 base at V and 8 bases at J, with 10 bases in the middle. This CDR3 spans 14 amino acids. The germline V gene has CDR1 SGHDT and CDR2 YYEEEE. The CDR3 region has the DNA TGTGCCAGCAGCTTGCTAAGGGGGGATTCACCCCTCCACTTT. As protein: CASSLLRGDSPLHF. Complete variable domain (other parts from reference TRBV5-6 and TRBJ1-6): DAGVTQSPTHLIKTRGQQVTLRCSPKSGHDTVSWYQQALGQGPQFIFQYYEEEERQRGNFPDRFSGHQFPNYSSELNVNALLLGDSALYLCASSLLRGDSPLHFGNGTRLTVT.

The gene calls are TRBV6-5 and TRBJ2-1, with D possibly matching TRBD1 (6 bases). Trimming pared 6 bases from V and 6 bases from J, leaving 12 bases between. Germline V lookup: CDR1 MNHEY, CDR2 SVGAGI. CDR3 length equals 13 residues. CDR3 protein: CASRDSSSNEQFF. CDR3 DNA sequence: TGTGCCAGCAGGGACAGCAGTTCCAATGAGCAGTTCTTC.

The chain is built from TRBV21-1 and TRBJ1-3. TRBV21-1 is termed a pseudogene. The CDR3 is 16 amino acids. CDR3 in amino acids: CASTLRGPISGNTIYF. The CDR3 DNA sequence: TGTGCCAGCACCCTCCGGGGACCCATCTCTGGAAACACCATATATTTT.

The chain couples TRBV18 to TRBJ1-2; TRBD1 agrees at 11 bases. Unmatched junction bases numbered 7, after V lost 0 bases and J lost 4 bases. CDR1 and CDR2 (germline): KGHSH, LQKENI. This CDR3 comprises 17 residues. The CDR3 region is CASSPPGTGGDTYGYTF. The CDR3 coding sequence is TGTGCCAGCTCACCACCCGGGACAGGGGGGGACACCTATGGCTACACCTTC.

This clone turned up a few times. This chain uses TRBV7-9 with TRBJ2-7; tentatively, D is TRBD1 (5 bases). CDR3 length: 16 residues. CDR1 and CDR2 from the germline V gene are SEHNR and FQNEAQ (reference sequence). With 4 bases removed from V and 2 bases from J, the gap between germline ends came to 18 bases. This CDR3 reads CASSSKRKTAPYEQYF. In nucleotides, the CDR3 is TGTGCCAGCAGCTCCAAACGAAAGACAGCGCCCTACGAGCAGTACTTC.

The V and J genes are TRBV7-2 and TRBJ1-6; unclear D gene. The V gene's germline CDR1 is SGHTA and CDR2 FQGNSA. The CDR3 totals 13 residues. The germline V and J ends were trimmed by 1 base and 7 bases, with 5 bases remaining between them. DNA for the CDR3: TGTGCCAGCAGCTTAGATCCGAATTCACCCCTCCACTTT. Its protein product is CASSLDPNSPLHF.

The chain carries TRBV19 and TRBJ2-7; possibly TRBD2 for D (6 bases). The CDR3 sequence is 15 residues long. Trimming took off 6 bases at V and 6 bases at J, with 21 bases between the two ends. CDR1 LNHDA and CDR2 SQIVND come from the germline V gene (reference sequence). The CDR3 spells CASSIRRDWDLEQYF. The CDR3 region has the DNA TGTGCCAGTAGCATACGCCGGGACTGGGACCTCGAGCAGTACTTC.

This CDR3 is CASSWVSGGYNEQFF. The CDR3 nucleotides read TGTGCCAGCAGTTGGGTCTCGGGCGGTTACAATGAGCAGTTCTTC. The chain carries TRBV7-2 and TRBJ2-1; D not resolved. Trimming stripped 6 bases from V and 4 bases from J, with 16 bases between. In germline, CDR1 is SGHTA, CDR2 FQGNSA. This CDR3 has 15 amino acids.

J is TRBJ2-3 and V is TRBV28, with 8 nucleotides matching TRBD2. There are 16 residues in the CDR3. The germline V gene has CDR1 MDHEN and CDR2 SYDVKM. V was clipped by 3 bases and J by 4 bases; unmatched bases: 9. The CDR3 reads CASSLTAGEKSDTQYF. The CDR3 DNA follows: TGTGCCAGCAGTTTGACAGCGGGAGAGAAGTCAGATACGCAGTATTTT.

The genes are TRBV12-3 or TRBV12-4 and TRBJ1-3; D might be TRBD1 (5 bases). V lost 7 bases to trimming and J lost 4 bases, with 11 bases between them. CDR3 length equals 13 residues. The DNA of the CDR3 is TGTGCCAGCATCTGGGGGGGAGGAAACACCATATATTTT. Encoded protein: CASIWGGGNTIYF.